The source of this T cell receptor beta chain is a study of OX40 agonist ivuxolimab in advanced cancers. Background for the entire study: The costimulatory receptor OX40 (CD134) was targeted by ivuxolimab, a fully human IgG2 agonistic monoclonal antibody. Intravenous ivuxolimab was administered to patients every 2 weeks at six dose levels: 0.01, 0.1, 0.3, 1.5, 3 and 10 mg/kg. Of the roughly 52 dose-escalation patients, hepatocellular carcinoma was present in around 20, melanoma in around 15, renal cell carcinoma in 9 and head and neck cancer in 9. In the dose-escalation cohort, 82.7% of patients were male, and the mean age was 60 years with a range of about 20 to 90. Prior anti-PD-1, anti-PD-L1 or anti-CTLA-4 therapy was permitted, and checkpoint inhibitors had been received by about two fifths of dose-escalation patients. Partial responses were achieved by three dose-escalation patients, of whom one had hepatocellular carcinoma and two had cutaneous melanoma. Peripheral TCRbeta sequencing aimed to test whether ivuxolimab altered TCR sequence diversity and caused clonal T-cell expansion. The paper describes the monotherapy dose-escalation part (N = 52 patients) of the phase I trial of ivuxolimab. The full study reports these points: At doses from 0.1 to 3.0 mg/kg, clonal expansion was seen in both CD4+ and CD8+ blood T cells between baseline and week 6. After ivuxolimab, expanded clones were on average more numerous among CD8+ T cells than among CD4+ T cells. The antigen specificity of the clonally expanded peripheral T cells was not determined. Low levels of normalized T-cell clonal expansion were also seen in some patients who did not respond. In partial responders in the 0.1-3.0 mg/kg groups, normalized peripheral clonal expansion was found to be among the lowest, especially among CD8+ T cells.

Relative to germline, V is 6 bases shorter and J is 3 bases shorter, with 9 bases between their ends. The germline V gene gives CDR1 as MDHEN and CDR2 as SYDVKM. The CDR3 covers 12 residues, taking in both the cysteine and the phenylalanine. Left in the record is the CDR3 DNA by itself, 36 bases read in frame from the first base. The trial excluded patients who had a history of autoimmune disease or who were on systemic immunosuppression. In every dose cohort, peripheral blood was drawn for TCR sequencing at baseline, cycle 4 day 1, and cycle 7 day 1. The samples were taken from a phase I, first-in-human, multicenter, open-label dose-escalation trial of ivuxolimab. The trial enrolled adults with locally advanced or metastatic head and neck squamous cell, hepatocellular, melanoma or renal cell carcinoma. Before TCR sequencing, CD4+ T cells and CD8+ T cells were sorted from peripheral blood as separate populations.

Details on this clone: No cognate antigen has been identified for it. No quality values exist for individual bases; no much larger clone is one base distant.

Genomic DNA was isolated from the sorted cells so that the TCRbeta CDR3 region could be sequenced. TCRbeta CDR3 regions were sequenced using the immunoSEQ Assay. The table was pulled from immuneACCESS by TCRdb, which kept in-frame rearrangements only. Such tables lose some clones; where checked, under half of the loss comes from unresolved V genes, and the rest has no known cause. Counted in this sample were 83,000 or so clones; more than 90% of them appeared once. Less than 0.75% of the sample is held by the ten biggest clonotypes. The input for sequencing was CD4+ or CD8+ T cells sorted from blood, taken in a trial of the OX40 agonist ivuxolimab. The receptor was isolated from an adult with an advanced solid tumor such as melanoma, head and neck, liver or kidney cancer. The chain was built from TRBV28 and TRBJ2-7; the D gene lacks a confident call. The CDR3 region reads CASRSELYEQYF. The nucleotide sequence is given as TGTGCCAGCAGGTCGGAGCTCTACGAGCAGTACTTC.